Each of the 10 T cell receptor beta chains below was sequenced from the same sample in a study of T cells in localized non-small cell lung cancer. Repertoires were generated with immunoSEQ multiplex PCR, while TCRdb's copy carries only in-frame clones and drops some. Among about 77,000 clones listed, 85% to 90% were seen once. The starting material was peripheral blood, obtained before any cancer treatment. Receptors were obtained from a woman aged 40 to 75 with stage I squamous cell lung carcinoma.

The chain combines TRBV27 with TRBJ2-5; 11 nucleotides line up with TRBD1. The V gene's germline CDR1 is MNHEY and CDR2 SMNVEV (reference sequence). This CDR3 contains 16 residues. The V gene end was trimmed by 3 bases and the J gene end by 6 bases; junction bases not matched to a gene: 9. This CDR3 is CASSLGRGTGGKTQYF. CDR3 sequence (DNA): TGTGCCAGCAGTTTGGGCCGAGGGACAGGGGGGAAGACCCAGTACTTC.

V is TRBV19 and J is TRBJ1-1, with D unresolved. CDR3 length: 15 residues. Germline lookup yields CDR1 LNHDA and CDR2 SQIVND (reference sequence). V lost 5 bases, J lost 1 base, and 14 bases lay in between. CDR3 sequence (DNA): TGTGCCAGTAGTTTAGGTCTTACAAAGAACACTGAAGCTTTCTTT. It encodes CASSLGLTKNTEAFF. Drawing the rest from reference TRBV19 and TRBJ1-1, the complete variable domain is DGGITQSPKYLFRKEGQNVTLSCEQNLNHDAMYWYRQDPGQGLRLIYYSQIVNDFQKGDIAEGYSVSREKKESFPLTVTSAQKNPTAFYLCASSLGLTKNTEAFFGQGTRLTVV.

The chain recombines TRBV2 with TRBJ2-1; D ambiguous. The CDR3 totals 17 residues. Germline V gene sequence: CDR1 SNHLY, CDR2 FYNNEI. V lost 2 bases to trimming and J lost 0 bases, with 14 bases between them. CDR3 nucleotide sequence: TGTGCCAGCAGTGAATACTCGTTCACGGACTCCTACAATGAGCAGTTCTTC. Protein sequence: CASSEYSFTDSYNEQFF.

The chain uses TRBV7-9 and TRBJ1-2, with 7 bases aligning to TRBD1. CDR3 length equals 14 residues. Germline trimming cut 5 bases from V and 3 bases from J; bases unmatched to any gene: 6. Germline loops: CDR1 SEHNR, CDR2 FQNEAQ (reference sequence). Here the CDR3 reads CASSLHQGDYGYTF. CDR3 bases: TGTGCCAGCAGCCTACACCAGGGGGACTATGGCTACACCTTC.

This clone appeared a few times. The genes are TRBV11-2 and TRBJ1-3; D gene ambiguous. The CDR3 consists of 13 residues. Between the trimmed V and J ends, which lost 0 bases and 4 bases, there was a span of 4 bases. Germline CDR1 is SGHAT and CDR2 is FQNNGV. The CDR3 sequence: CASSLEPGNTIYF. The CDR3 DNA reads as TGTGCCAGCAGCTTAGAACCGGGAAACACCATATATTTT.

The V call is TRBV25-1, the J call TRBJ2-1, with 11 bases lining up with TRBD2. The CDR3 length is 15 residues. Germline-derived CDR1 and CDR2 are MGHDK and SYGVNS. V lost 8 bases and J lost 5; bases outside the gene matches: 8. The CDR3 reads CASALAGGSNNEQFF. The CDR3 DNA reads TGTGCCAGCGCATTAGCGGGGGGGTCCAACAATGAGCAGTTCTTC. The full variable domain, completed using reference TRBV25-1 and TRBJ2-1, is EADIYQTPRYLVIGTGKKITLECSQTMGHDKMYWYQQDPGMELHLIHYSYGVNSTEKGDLSSESTVSRIRTEHFPLTLESARPSHTSQYLCASALAGGSNNEQFFGPGTRLTVL.

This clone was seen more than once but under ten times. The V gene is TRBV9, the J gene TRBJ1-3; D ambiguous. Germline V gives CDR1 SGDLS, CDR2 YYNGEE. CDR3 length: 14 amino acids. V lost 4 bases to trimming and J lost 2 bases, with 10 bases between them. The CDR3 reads CASSTLLPGNTIYF. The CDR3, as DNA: TGTGCCAGCAGCACATTATTGCCTGGAAACACCATATATTTT. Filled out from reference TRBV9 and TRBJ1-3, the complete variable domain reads DSGVTQTPKHLITATGQRVTLRCSPRSGDLSVYWYQQSLDQGLQFLIQYYNGEERAKGNILERFSAQQFPDLHSELNLSSLELGDSALYFCASSTLLPGNTIYFGEGSWLTVV.

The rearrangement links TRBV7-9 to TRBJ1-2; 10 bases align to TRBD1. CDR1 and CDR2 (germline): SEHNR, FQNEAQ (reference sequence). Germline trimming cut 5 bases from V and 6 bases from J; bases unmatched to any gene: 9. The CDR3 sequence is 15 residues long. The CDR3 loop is CASSPLDRGNDGYTF. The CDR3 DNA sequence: TGTGCCAGCAGCCCGTTGGACAGGGGGAATGATGGCTACACCTTC.

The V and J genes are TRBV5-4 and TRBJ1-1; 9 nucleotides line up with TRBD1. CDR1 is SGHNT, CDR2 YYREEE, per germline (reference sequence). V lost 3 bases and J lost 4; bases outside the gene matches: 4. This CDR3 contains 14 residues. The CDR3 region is CASSSGTGPTEAFF. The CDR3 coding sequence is TGTGCCAGCAGCTCCGGGACAGGGCCCACTGAAGCTTTCTTT.

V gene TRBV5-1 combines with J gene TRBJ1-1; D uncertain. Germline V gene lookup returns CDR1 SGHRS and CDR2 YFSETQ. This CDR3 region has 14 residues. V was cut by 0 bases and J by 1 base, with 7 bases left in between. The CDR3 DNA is TGCGCCAGCAGCTTGGCCGTAGAGAACACTGAAGCTTTCTTT. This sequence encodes CASSLAVENTEAFF.